The TCR beta chain described here comes from a study of OX40 agonist ivuxolimab in advanced cancers. Study overall: Ivuxolimab, an antibody acting as an agonist of OX40 (CD134), was used to treat patients. Whole-study findings and limits: Dosing at 0.1 to 3.0 mg/kg was accompanied by clonal expansion of CD4+ and CD8+ blood T cells by week 6. Expanded clones were, on average, more numerous among CD8+ T cells than CD4+.

Blood samples were obtained at baseline, cycle 4 day 1, and cycle 7 day 1. The table came from immunoSEQ multiplex PCR; TCRdb's copy has only in-frame clones and leaves some out. The table lists 13,000 to 15,000 clones, 80% of them singletons, with approximately 18% in the top ten. Points on this clone: Its antigen is currently unknown.

The source was CD4+ or CD8+ T cells sorted from blood, collected in a trial of the OX40 agonist ivuxolimab. This TCR came from an adult with an advanced solid tumor such as melanoma, head and neck, liver or kidney cancer.

The CDR3 protein is CASSVEGAERTDTQYF. The CDR3 coding sequence is TGTGCCAGCAGCGTAGAGGGGGCGGAACGCACAGATACGCAGTATTTT. The chain recombines TRBV9 with TRBJ2-3; 7 bases align to TRBD1. Germline V gene data show CDR1 as SGDLS and CDR2 as YYNGEE. The CDR3 sequence is 16 residues long. The trim removed 0 bases at V and 1 base at J, leaving 5 bases unmatched.